Listed here are 18 T cell receptor beta chains from one sample, sequenced in a study of blood T cell repertoires in COVID-19. TCRdb keeps only in-frame clones here, not all; method: immunoSEQ multiplex PCR. The sample has some 400,000 clones; around 87% are singletons. The sample comprised peripheral blood. The receptors derive from a man younger than 35 with active or convalescent COVID-19.

This rearrangement joins TRBV18 to TRBJ1-6, with D maybe TRBD1 (5 bases). Germline V gene data show CDR1 as KGHSH and CDR2 as LQKENI. The germline V and J ends were trimmed by 3 bases and 6 bases, with 12 bases remaining between them. The CDR3 is made up of 15 amino acids. DNA for the CDR3: TGTGCCAGCTCACCCGTTCGGCAGGGTAATTCACCCCTCCACTTT. The encoded protein is CASSPVRQGNSPLHF.

The CDR3 DNA reads TGTGCCAGCAGCCCAGGGAGGGTAGAGACCCAGTACTTC. Its protein is CASSPGRVETQYF. The chain has TRBV11-3 and TRBJ2-5, with 7 bases identical to TRBD2. The CDR3 spans 13 residues. Germline CDR1 and CDR2: SGHNT and YENEEA. The V segment lost 5 bases and the J segment 4 bases; nucleotides outside the gene matches: 4.

This clone was counted only a few times. This chain joins TRBV7-2 and TRBJ1-2; D gene uncertain. The CDR3 runs to 13 residues. The germline V and J ends were trimmed by 4 bases and 1 base, with 7 bases remaining between them. Germline V gives CDR1 SGHTA, CDR2 FQGNSA. The CDR3: CASSSQLNYGYTF. The CDR3 nucleotides read TGTGCCAGCAGCTCGCAACTTAACTATGGCTACACCTTC.

This sequence joins TRBV30 and TRBJ1-2; the match to TRBD1 covers 10 bases. CDR1 is GTSNPN, CDR2 SVGIG, per germline (reference sequence). V was clipped by 3 bases and J by 6 bases; unmatched bases: 19. This CDR3 has 18 amino acids. The DNA of the CDR3 is TGTGCCTGGAGCGGCGGGTATCGGGGACAGGGGCCCCCGGATGGCTACACCTTC. This codes for CAWSGGYRGQGPPDGYTF.

The V gene is TRBV12-3 or TRBV12-4, the J gene TRBJ1-1; 7 nucleotides match TRBD1. J gave up 10 bases and V 5 bases, and 7 bases lay outside the gene matches. The CDR3 length is 12 residues. CDR3 bases: TGTGCCAGCAGTCCATCACAGGGGTTAGCTTTCTTT. Amino acid sequence: CASSPSQGLAFF.

The rearrangement joins TRBV9 to TRBJ2-1; 14 positions agree with TRBD2. CDR1 is SGDLS and CDR2 is YYNGEE in the germline V gene. This CDR3 has 16 residues. Trimming removed 3 bases from V and 9 bases from J; junction bases left unmatched: 8. CDR3 in amino acids: CASSATSGGASSEQFF. The CDR3 DNA follows: TGTGCCAGCAGCGCGACTAGCGGGGGGGCATCCAGTGAGCAGTTCTTC.

The J gene is TRBJ1-2, the V gene TRBV28; 7 positions match TRBD1. Germline lookup yields CDR1 MDHEN and CDR2 SYDVKM. This CDR3 has 13 amino acids. The V gene end was trimmed by 5 bases and the J gene end by 4 bases; junction bases not matched to a gene: 4. CDR3 nucleotide sequence: TGTGCCAGCAGTCCGGGACAGACCTATGGCTACACCTTC. This gives the protein CASSPGQTYGYTF.

This rearrangement joins TRBV4-2 to TRBJ1-3; D is perhaps TRBD1 (6 bases). This CDR3 has 14 amino acids. Trimming stripped 3 bases from V and 6 bases from J, with 12 bases between. Looked up from germline, CDR1 is LGHNA and CDR2 is YNFKEQ. The CDR3: CASSHDGQLNTIYF. CDR3 DNA: TGTGCCAGCAGCCATGATGGACAGTTAAACACCATATATTTT.

The chain uses TRBV11-3 and TRBJ2-1; 11 bases align to TRBD1. After removal of 4 bases from V and 6 bases from J, the junction contained 5 bases not matched to a gene. Germline CDR1 SGHNT, CDR2 YENEEA. The CDR3 extends over 15 amino acids. CDR3 nucleotide sequence: TGTGCCAGCAGCTCACTGGGACAGGGGGTCAATGAGCAGTTCTTC. Translated, it gives CASSSLGQGVNEQFF. The full variable domain, its missing parts supplied by reference TRBV11-3 and TRBJ2-1, is EAGVVQSPRYKIIEKKQPVAFWCNPISGHNTLYWYLQNLGQGPELLIRYENEEAVDDSQLPKDRFSAERLKGVDSTLKIQPAELGDSAVYLCASSSLGQGVNEQFFGPGTRLTVL.

The chain joins TRBV18 to TRBJ2-5; a possible D gene is TRBD2 (6 bases). Deletions cut 5 bases from V and 4 bases from J, with 17 bases between. Germline CDR1 KGHSH, CDR2 LQKENI. The CDR3 contains 15 residues. In DNA, the CDR3 is TGTGCCAGCTCAACTGCCGGACGGGGGATAGAGACCCAGTACTTC. It is translated as CASSTAGRGIETQYF.

The V gene is TRBV7-2, the J gene TRBJ2-2; TRBD1 agrees at 9 bases. V shed 5 bases, J shed 7 bases, and the junction held 5 bases outside the gene matches. CDR1 and CDR2 from the germline V gene are SGHTA and FQGNSA. The CDR3 covers 14 residues. Written as DNA, the CDR3 is TGTGCCAGCAGCGGGGACAGGGTGCTCGGGGAGCTGTTTTTT. Translation gives CASSGDRVLGELFF. Combining the CDR3 with reference TRBV7-2 and TRBJ2-2 gives the whole variable domain GAGVSQSPSNKVTEKGKDVELRCDPISGHTALYWYRQSLGQGLEFLIYFQGNSAPDKSGLPSDRFSAERTGGSVSTLTIQRTQQEDSAVYLCASSGDRVLGELFFGEGSRLTVL.

This clone was seen a single time. The rearrangement joins TRBV19 to TRBJ1-5; a weak D match, TRBD1 (5 bases). The CDR3 extends over 15 amino acids. Germline CDR1 LNHDA, CDR2 SQIVND (reference sequence). V gave up 5 bases and J gave up 1 base, with 12 bases separating them. In DNA form, the CDR3 reads TGTGCCAGTAGTCCCAGCGGGGGAAGCAATCAGCCCCAGCATTTT. This gives the protein CASSPSGGSNQPQHF.

This chain links TRBV19 with TRBJ2-1; weak D call: TRBD2 (5 bases). The length of the CDR3 is 16 residues. The germline gives CDR1 LNHDA, CDR2 SQIVND (reference sequence). V was clipped by 4 bases and J by 3 bases, with 16 bases between them. The CDR3 region is CASSSFYGENYNEQFF. CDR3 bases: TGTGCCAGTAGTAGCTTTTACGGGGAGAACTACAATGAGCAGTTCTTC.

The chain combines TRBV9 with TRBJ1-3; possibly TRBD1 for D (5 bases). The CDR3 covers 15 residues. Per the germline V gene, CDR1 is SGDLS and CDR2 is YYNGEE. The ends were cut back, 4 bases at V and 0 bases at J, with 11 bases in the middle. CDR3 coding DNA: TGTGCCAGCAGCCCCGGAGGGGACTCTGGAAACACCATATATTTT. Translating it yields CASSPGGDSGNTIYF.

Written as DNA, the CDR3 is TGTGCCAGCAGCTTTGCGGGAGGCTCCTACAATGAGCAGTTCTTC. Encoded protein: CASSFAGGSYNEQFF. J is TRBJ2-1 and V is TRBV11-2, with TRBD2 matching over 8 bases. Germline V lookup: CDR1 SGHAT, CDR2 FQNNGV. V gave up 3 bases and J gave up 0 bases; unmatched junction bases: 1. The CDR3 is made up of 15 amino acids.

The genes are TRBV29-1 and TRBJ2-5; TRBD2 matches at 9 bases. This CDR3 is built from 14 residues. Germline V lookup: CDR1 SQVTM, CDR2 ANQGSEA. Losses at the gene ends were 2 bases for V and 3 bases for J; bases not matched to a gene: 4. DNA of the CDR3: TGCAGCGTTGAACTAGCGGGGAAGGAAGAGACCCAGTACTTC. Protein: CSVELAGKEETQYF.

DNA for the CDR3: TGTGCCAGCAGTTCGCCGGGACAGTTACAAGAGACCCAGTACTTC. Residues: CASSSPGQLQETQYF. V and J are TRBV27 and TRBJ2-5, with 7 bases matching TRBD1. CDR1 and CDR2 from the germline V gene are MNHEY and SMNVEV (reference sequence). The length of the CDR3 is 15 residues. V dropped 4 bases and J dropped 2; count of bases not matched to a gene: 7.

V is TRBV19 and J is TRBJ2-7; 8 bases fit TRBD1. The CDR3 consists of 13 residues. Germline CDR1 and CDR2: LNHDA and SQIVND (reference sequence). In DNA form, the CDR3 reads TGTGCTTCATACCCGGACAGGGCTGCCGAGCAGTACTTC. Its protein product is CASYPDRAAEQYF.